This is a list of T cell receptor beta chains from one sample in a study of cytomegalovirus exposure and HLA in healthy donors. The data were produced by immunoSEQ multiplex PCR, yet TCRdb's version contains in-frame clones alone and is incomplete. The sample yields around 130,000 clones, more than 80% seen once. Specimen: PBMCs. The receptors shown here come from a man in his forties or fifties in good health and CMV-seronegative. CDR3s include the opening cysteine and the closing phenylalanine or tryptophan. Each record gives: J gene, D gene, V gene, clone size, CDR3 DNA, CDR3 protein. D genes are given only for firm matches. Only some rows state a clone size, as once, few, many or a class for expanded clones.

>TRBJ1-2|.|TRBV6-5|.
TGTGCCAGCAGAAGGCCTCAGGGTTATGGCTACACCTTC
CASRRPQGYGYTF
>TRBJ1-2|TRBD1|TRBV6-6|.
TGTGCCAGCAGTGGGACAGGGGATGGCTACACCTTC
CASSGTGDGYTF
>TRBJ2-3|.|TRBV18|.
TGTGCCAGCTCACCAGGGGGGGCCGGTACAGATACGCAGTATTTT
CASSPGGAGTDTQYF
>TRBJ1-1|.|TRBV28|.
TGTGCCAGCAGCGCGGGGGGGTACGCTGAAGCTTTCTTT
CASSAGGYAEAFF
>TRBJ2-5|.|TRBV12-5|.
TGTGCTAGTGGTTTGGTAGTTGAGGTCAGTGGCCAAGAGACCCAGTACTTC
CASGLVVEVSGQETQYF
>TRBJ2-2|TRBD1|TRBV5-6|.
TGTGCCAGCAGTACCGGGACAGGGGGCCTCTCGAACACCGGGGAGCTGTTTTTT
CASSTGTGGLSNTGELFF
>TRBJ2-3|TRBD1|TRBV6-6|.
TGTGCCAGCAGTTATGACAGGGGCACAGATACGCAGTATTTT
CASSYDRGTDTQYF
>TRBJ1-4|.|TRBV30|.
TGTGCCTGGTGCAGGTTCTCTAATGAAAAACTGTTTTTT
CAWCRFSNEKLFF
>TRBJ2-1|.|TRBV2|.
TGTGCCAGCAGCGGGGGATCCTACAATGAGCAGTTCTTC
CASSGGSYNEQFF
>TRBJ1-3|.|TRBV6-1|once
TGTGCCAGCGGGACTGCCCTCTCTGGAAACACCATATATTTT
CASGTALSGNTIYF
>TRBJ1-1|TRBD1|TRBV7-2|.
TGTGCCAGCAGCTTACGATCAGGGGGAACCACTGAAGCTTTCTTT
CASSLRSGGTTEAFF
>TRBJ1-1|.|TRBV5-1|.
TGCGCCAGCAGCTCCCCAGGGCGTGCGAACACTGAAGCTTTCTTT
CASSSPGRANTEAFF
>TRBJ1-6|.|TRBV5-1|few
TGCGCCAGCAGCTCCGGAGGTCCGATCAATTCACCCCTCCACTTT
CASSSGGPINSPLHF
>TRBJ2-5|.|TRBV5-4|.
TGTGCCAGCGGGGGGGCGAATCGGGAGACCCAGTACTTC
CASGGANRETQYF
>TRBJ1-2|TRBD1|TRBV27|.
TGTGCCAGCAGCCCACAGGGGAACTATGGCTACACCTTC
CASSPQGNYGYTF
>TRBJ1-2|TRBD1|TRBV7-7|.
TGTGCCAGCAGTTTCGTGGGACAGGTCCTCTATGGCTACACCTTC
CASSFVGQVLYGYTF
>TRBJ1-1|.|TRBV7-6|.
TGTGCCAGCAGCCAAGGACAGACTGAAGCTTTCTTT
CASSQGQTEAFF
>TRBJ1-1|.|TRBV19|few
TGTGCCAGTAGTACGATGAGGGGGGAAGCTTTCTTT
CASSTMRGEAFF
>TRBJ2-6|TRBD1|TRBV9|.
TGTGCCAGCAGCGTAGAACAGGGGGCTAGGTCTGGGGCCAACGTCCTGACTTTC
CASSVEQGARSGANVLTF
>TRBJ2-4|.|TRBV10-3|.
TGTGCCATCAGTTCCAGGGATACCAAAAACATTCAGTACTTC
CAISSRDTKNIQYF
>TRBJ2-3|TRBD2|TRBV30|.
TGTGCCTGGAGTTTTCGGGGGGGCTTAGATACGCAGTATTTT
CAWSFRGGLDTQYF
>TRBJ2-5|.|TRBV30|.
TGTGCCTGGAGTCCGGCCGGGTTGGGCCAAGAGACCCAGTACTTC
CAWSPAGLGQETQYF
>TRBJ1-2|.|TRBV7-2|.
TGTGCCAGCAGCCTAGACATATCGGACAGCTCCGGGTATGGCTACACCTTC
CASSLDISDSSGYGYTF
>TRBJ1-6|.|TRBV5-1|.
TGCGCCAGCAGCTTGTTCTCGAGCTCCTATAATTCACCCCTCCACTTT
CASSLFSSSYNSPLHF
>TRBJ2-3|.|TRBV18|once
TGTGCCAGCTCACCACTGAGCACTGGCACAGATACGCAGTATTTT
CASSPLSTGTDTQYF
>TRBJ2-7|.|TRBV11-3|.
TGTGCCAGCAGCTTAGTTGCGGGATACGAGCAGTACTTC
CASSLVAGYEQYF
>TRBJ2-2|.|TRBV30|.
TGTGCCTCCCTGCGGGGAGACACCGGGGAGCTGTTTTTT
CASLRGDTGELFF
>TRBJ1-1|.|TRBV14|few
TGTGCCACCAGGGCCTCCGTTTACACTGAAGCTTTCTTT
CATRASVYTEAFF
>TRBJ1-4|TRBD1|TRBV6-5|.
TGTGCCAGCAGTCCCGGGACAGGGGGCGAAAAACTGTTTTTT
CASSPGTGGEKLFF
>TRBJ2-3|TRBD2|TRBV29-1|.
TGCAGCGCAGGGACTAGCGGGAGGTACGGAACAGATACGCAGTATTTT
CSAGTSGRYGTDTQYF
>TRBJ2-2|TRBD2|TRBV5-1|.
TGCGCCAGCAGCTCTGGACTAGCGGGGAACACCGGGGAGCTGTTTTTT
CASSSGLAGNTGELFF
>TRBJ1-1|TRBD1|TRBV18|.
TGTGCCAGCTCACCCACGGGACAGTTCATGAACACTGAAGCTTTCTTT
CASSPTGQFMNTEAFF
>TRBJ2-1|TRBD2|TRBV29-1|.
TGCAGCGTTGAAGCAGCGGGGGGGTCCTACAATGAGCAGTTCTTC
CSVEAAGGSYNEQFF
>TRBJ2-1|.|TRBV5-8|.
TGTGCCAGCAGCTTGACTAGCATTAATGAGCAGTTCTTC
CASSLTSINEQFF
>TRBJ1-1|TRBD1|TRBV29-1|.
TGCAGCGTTGACTCAGGGGGTGGCACTGAAGCTTTCTTT
CSVDSGGGTEAFF
>TRBJ1-5|.|TRBV10-3|.
TGTGCCATCAGGGCGGAGGGAGGCAATCAGCCCCAGCATTTT
CAIRAEGGNQPQHF
>TRBJ2-4|.|TRBV7-9|.
TGTGCCAGCAGCTTTACCGACAAAGCCAAAAACATTCAGTACTTC
CASSFTDKAKNIQYF
>TRBJ2-3|TRBD2|TRBV4-2|.
TGTGCCAGCAGCCAAGGACTAGCGGGGTTAGATACGCAGTATTTT
CASSQGLAGLDTQYF
>TRBJ1-4|.|TRBV7-9|.
TGTGCCAGCAGTTATCAACAGGAGGGCTTAGAAAAACTGTTTTTT
CASSYQQEGLEKLFF
>TRBJ2-3|TRBD2|TRBV7-2|few
TGTGCCAGCAGTTTAGGTGGGACTAGCGGGAATCCTCTCACAGATACGCAGTATTTT
CASSLGGTSGNPLTDTQYF
>TRBJ2-7|TRBD1|TRBV28|few
TGTGCTGCCCGGGACAGCAAATACGAGCAGTACTTC
CAARDSKYEQYF
>TRBJ2-1|.|TRBV2|.
TGTGCCAGCAGTGAAGGAGGTTACAATGAGCAGTTCTTC
CASSEGGYNEQFF
>TRBJ2-3|.|TRBV5-1|.
TGCGCCAGCAGCTTGTCGCGTGATACGCAGTATTTT
CASSLSRDTQYF
>TRBJ1-2|.|TRBV2|once
TGTGCCCTACTCGCAAGAGGGGAGGTCGGTGGCTACACCTTC
CALLARGEVGGYTF
>TRBJ2-7|.|TRBV2|.
TGTGCCAGCAGGCGACTAGTCTACGAGCAGTACTTC
CASRRLVYEQYF
>TRBJ1-5|.|TRBV6-5|.
TGTGCCAGCAGACCCAGAACAGGCTCCAATCAGCCCCAGCATTTT
CASRPRTGSNQPQHF